The 7 T cell receptor beta chains below come from one sample, sequenced in a study of CD4 T cells in relation to SARS-CoV-2 and coronaviruses. Assay: immunoSEQ multiplex PCR; the TCRdb copy retains only in-frame clones and omits some. The table shows some 64,000 clones, with roughly 93% occurring only once. Unexposed donor CD4+ T cells date from about 2011-2018, before the COVID-19 pandemic. Material for sequencing was naive CD4+ T cells from PBMCs. The subset is: naive CD4+ T cells isolated by negative enrichment. The receptors here all came from a human donor in good health.

The chain links TRBV7-9 to TRBJ2-3; 8 positions agree with TRBD1. Germline V lookup: CDR1 SEHNR, CDR2 FQNEAQ (reference sequence). The CDR3 length is 16 residues. The V gene end was trimmed by 0 bases and the J gene end by 2 bases; junction bases not matched to a gene: 4. The DNA for the CDR3 is TGTGCCAGCAGCTTAGCGAGGACAGGGATCACAGATACGCAGTATTTT. Translated, it gives CASSLARTGITDTQYF. Full variable domain (missing parts from reference TRBV7-9 and TRBJ2-3): DTGVSQNPRHKITKRGQNVTFRCDPISEHNRLYWYRQTLGQGPEFLTYFQNEAQLEKSRLLSDRFSAERPKGSFSTLEIQRTEQGDSAMYLCASSLARTGITDTQYFGPGTRLTVL.

This clone was observed a single time. The chain recombines TRBV7-9 with TRBJ2-7; TRBD2 matches 9 bases. This CDR3 has 19 residues. Unmatched junction bases numbered 17, after V lost 5 bases and J lost 0 bases. Germline values: CDR1 SEHNR, CDR2 FQNEAQ (reference sequence). Written as DNA, the CDR3 is TGTGCCAGCAGCCCAGAGACCGGGACTAGCAGGACTAGCTCCTACGAGCAGTACTTC. Its protein product is CASSPETGTSRTSSYEQYF.

The chain has TRBV10-1 and TRBJ2-7; 14 bases line up with TRBD2. Germline V gene data show CDR1 as WNHNN and CDR2 as SYGVQD (reference sequence). V was clipped by 6 bases and J by 3 bases; unmatched bases: 4. This CDR3 comprises 15 residues. CDR3 sequence (DNA): TGCGCCAGCAGCCGGGGACTAGCGGGAGACTACGAGCAGTACTTC. This sequence encodes CASSRGLAGDYEQYF.

V is TRBV5-5 and J is TRBJ2-1; D ambiguous. CDR3 length equals 17 residues. V gave up 4 bases and J gave up 1 base, with 18 bases separating them. Germline CDR1 SGHKS, CDR2 YYEKEE (reference sequence). CDR3 nucleotides: TGTGCCAGCAGCCCTGGGCTAGTCCTCAATTCCTACAATGAGCAGTTCTTC. This sequence encodes CASSPGLVLNSYNEQFF.

This chain uses TRBV5-3 with TRBJ2-7; 9 nucleotides match TRBD2. TRBV5-3 belongs to the ORF category, with a function that is uncertain. After removal of 0 bases from V and 4 bases from J, the junction contained 14 bases not matched to a gene. The CDR3 totals 18 residues. CDR3 DNA: TGTGCCAGAAGCTTGGTTGATAATAGCGGGAGTAGTATTTACGAGCAGTACTTC. Its translation: CARSLVDNSGSSIYEQYF.

CDR3 DNA sequence: TGTGCCAGCAGCTTCCGACAGGTACTAACCAACTATGGCTACACCTTC. Its protein is CASSFRQVLTNYGYTF. The V and J genes are TRBV5-6 and TRBJ1-2, with D possibly matching TRBD1 (6 bases). The CDR3 runs 16 residues. CDR1 is SGHDT, CDR2 YYEEEE, per germline. V dropped 2 bases and J dropped 2 bases, with 16 bases sitting between them.

In DNA form, the CDR3 reads TGTGCCAGCAGCCAACTGGGCTATGGCTACACCTTC. Translated: CASSQLGYGYTF. J is TRBJ1-2 and V is TRBV3-1 (or the pseudogene TRBV3-2); D is uncertain. Germline V gene data show CDR1 as LGHDT and CDR2 as YNNKEL (reference sequence). The CDR3 consists of 12 residues. Trimming stripped 2 bases from V and 4 bases from J, with 5 bases between.